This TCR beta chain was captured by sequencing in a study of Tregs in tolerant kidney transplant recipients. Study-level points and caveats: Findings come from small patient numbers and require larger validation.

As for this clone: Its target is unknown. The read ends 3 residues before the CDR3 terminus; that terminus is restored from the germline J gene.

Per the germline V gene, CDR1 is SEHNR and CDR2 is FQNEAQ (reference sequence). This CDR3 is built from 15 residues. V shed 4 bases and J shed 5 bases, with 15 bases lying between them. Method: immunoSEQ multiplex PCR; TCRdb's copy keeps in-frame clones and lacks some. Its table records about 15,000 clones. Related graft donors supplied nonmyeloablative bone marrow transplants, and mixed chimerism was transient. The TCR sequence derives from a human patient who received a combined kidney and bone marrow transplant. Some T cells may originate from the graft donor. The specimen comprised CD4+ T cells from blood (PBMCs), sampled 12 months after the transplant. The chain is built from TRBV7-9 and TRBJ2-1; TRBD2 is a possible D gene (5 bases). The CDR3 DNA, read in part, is TGTGCCAGCAGCTGGCGACTATCTGGGGACAATGAG. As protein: CASSWRLSGDNE. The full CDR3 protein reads CASSWRLSGDNEQFF.